Presented here are 30 T cell receptor beta chains from one specimen sequenced in a study of T cells expressing NK-cell markers. TCRdb re-called the 5' RACE reads, yielding one record per CDR3 amino acid sequence without DNA. The sample has 300,000 to 450,000 distinct CDR3 sequences. Sequenced input: blood T cells: a sorted CD56 or NKG2C T cell subset, CD4+ or CD8+ T cells, or bulk PBMC T cells (not recorded which). These receptors came from a man aged 18 to 70 in good health.

V usage is TRBV7-2 and J usage is TRBJ1-2; TCRdb returns TRBD1, unconfirmable since there is no DNA. This CDR3 has 14 amino acids. Per the germline V gene, CDR1 is SGHTA and CDR2 is FQGNSA. CDR3 loop: CASSPPGKVGGYTF.

V usage is TRBV7-2 and J usage is TRBJ2-7. Germline CDR1 is SGHTA and CDR2 is FQGNSA. The length of the CDR3 is 13 residues. CDR3 residues: CASRLAGTYEQYF.

The gene calls are TRBV2 and TRBJ2-3; TCRdb designates TRBD2, a call that cannot be tested without DNA. CDR1 and CDR2 from the germline V gene are SNHLY and FYNNEI. The CDR3 contains 15 residues. CDR3 amino acids: CASTHGRAGGDTQYF.

The CDR3 spells CASRRGAGDGKAYGYTF. The chain links TRBV7-9 to TRBJ1-2; TCRdb indicates TRBD1, and absent DNA this call remains unverified. CDR3 length: 17 residues. From germline, CDR1 is SEHNR and CDR2 FQNEAQ (reference sequence).

This sequence joins TRBV10-3 and TRBJ2-2. This CDR3 comprises 14 residues. Germline CDR1 is ENHRY and CDR2 is SYGVKD. CDR3 in amino acids: CAISQGIDTGELFF.

This chain connects TRBV9 to TRBJ1-4; TCRdb proposes TRBD1, but this gene call is untestable without DNA. The CDR3 is made up of 15 amino acids. Germline CDR1 SGDLS, CDR2 YYNGEE. The CDR3 region is CASSAQGLDNEKLFF.

The chain recombines TRBV12-3 or TRBV12-4 with TRBJ2-5; the D gene TCRdb calls, TRBD2, cannot be checked with no DNA. This CDR3 comprises 15 residues. The CDR3 here is CASSPGLAMEETQYF.

V usage is TRBV5-1 and J usage is TRBJ1-1. The CDR3 is made up of 15 amino acids. CDR1 SGHRS and CDR2 YFSETQ come from the germline V gene. CDR3 amino acids: CASSLDGMGNTEAFF.

V gene TRBV15 combines with J gene TRBJ2-2. This CDR3 contains 13 residues. The germline gives CDR1 LNHNV, CDR2 YYDKDF (reference sequence). The CDR3 here is CATRREFPGELFF.

The chain combines TRBV30 with TRBJ1-5; the D call of TRBD1 rests on TCRdb alone, since no DNA is present to check it. This CDR3 spans 14 amino acids. From germline, CDR1 is GTSNPN and CDR2 SVGIG (reference sequence). CDR3 sequence reads: CAWMRQGAFQPQHF.

V gene TRBV12-3 or TRBV12-4 combines with J gene TRBJ2-7; TCRdb returns TRBD1, unconfirmable since there is no DNA. This CDR3 spans 14 amino acids. The chain's CDR3 is CASSPRGPSVEQYF.

This chain uses TRBV6-2 or TRBV6-3 with TRBJ2-2. Germline CDR1 is MNHEY and CDR2 is SVGEGT. This CDR3 is built from 18 residues. The chain's CDR3 is CASSLYGRGKGRTGELFF.

This sequence joins TRBV6-5 and TRBJ1-3. Germline assignment: CDR1 MNHEY and CDR2 SVGAGI. This CDR3 contains 16 residues. CDR3 region: CASRYDDRGSGNTIYF.

The chain employs TRBV5-1 and TRBJ2-3; lacking DNA, the TRBD1 call made by TCRdb goes unchecked. Germline assignment: CDR1 SGHRS and CDR2 YFSETQ. The CDR3 has 14 residues. This CDR3 reads CASSQGQAADTQYF. The full variable domain, completed using reference TRBV5-1 and TRBJ2-3, is KAGVTQTPRYLIKTRGQQVTLSCSPISGHRSVSWYQQTPGQGLQFLFEYFSETQRNKGNFPGRFSGRQFSNSRSEMNVSTLELGDSALYLCASSQGQAADTQYFGPGTRLTVL.

The rearrangement joins TRBV5-5 to TRBJ2-5; TCRdb outputs TRBD1, but without DNA this stays unchecked. The germline V gene encodes CDR1 SGHKS and CDR2 YYEKEE (reference sequence). This CDR3 comprises 17 residues. The CDR3 protein is CASSPTKRGKRVETQYF.

J is TRBJ2-1 and V is TRBV11-1; checking the TCRdb D call of TRBD2 is not possible without DNA. The CDR3 runs 16 residues. CDR1 and CDR2 from the germline V gene are SGHAT and FQDESV (reference sequence). CDR3 residues: CASSPHGLSQKDEQFF.

The chain links TRBV6-2 or TRBV6-3 to TRBJ1-1. CDR1 and CDR2 from the germline V gene are MNHEY and SVGEGT. This CDR3 comprises 14 residues. The CDR3 loop reads CASFSYGLNTEAFF.

The chain is built from TRBV6-1 and TRBJ1-2; without DNA, the TCRdb call of TRBD1 cannot be checked. Germline CDR1 MNHNS, CDR2 SASEGT. The CDR3 loop spans 15 amino acids. The CDR3 sequence is CASRRTGTSRSGYTF.

The rearrangement uses TRBV9 and TRBJ2-3. Germline V CDR1 and CDR2: SGDLS, YYNGEE. This CDR3 spans 13 amino acids. CDR3 sequence reads: CASSASLGDTQYF.

The chain has TRBV7-6 and TRBJ1-4; TCRdb indicates TRBD1, and absent DNA this call remains unverified. The CDR3 is 14 amino acids. The germline V gene has CDR1 SGHVS and CDR2 FNYEAQ. CDR3 in amino acids: CASTPGPTNEKLFF.

The rearrangement uses TRBV7-2 and TRBJ2-4; TCRdb designates TRBD2, a call that cannot be tested without DNA. Germline V lookup: CDR1 SGHTA, CDR2 FQGNSA. CDR3 length equals 16 residues. This CDR3 is CASSLGGSGTKNIQYF.

The CDR3 region is CSVRKPPNTDTQYF. The V and J genes are TRBV29-1 and TRBJ2-3; absent DNA, TCRdb's TRBD1 call cannot be checked. The CDR3 extends over 14 amino acids. The germline V gene has CDR1 SQVTM and CDR2 ANQGSEA.

The rearrangement joins TRBV20-1 to TRBJ2-7; the D call from TCRdb, TRBD1, cannot be confirmed without DNA. Per the germline V gene, CDR1 is DFQATT and CDR2 is SNEGSKA (reference sequence). The CDR3 has 11 residues. CDR3 amino acids: CSVPLGDTKYF.

The rearrangement uses TRBV12-3 or TRBV12-4 and TRBJ1-2. The CDR3 has 13 residues. The CDR3 spells CATGDSFNYGYTF.

The chain links TRBV27 to TRBJ2-5; there is no DNA to check the TCRdb D call of TRBD1. Germline CDR1 reads MNHEY; CDR2 reads SMNVEV (reference sequence). The CDR3 length is 14 residues. CDR3 protein: CASSLLRIYRVEYF.

J is TRBJ2-1 and V is TRBV6-1; TCRdb's assignment of TRBD2 cannot be checked, as there is no DNA. This CDR3 has 17 residues. CDR1 is MNHNS, CDR2 SASEGT, per germline. The CDR3 loop is CASRGLAGGRSYNEQFF.

This chain connects TRBV21-1 to TRBJ2-2; the D call of TRBD1 rests on TCRdb alone, since no DNA is present to check it. TRBV21-1 is a pseudogene locus. This CDR3 is built from 15 residues. The chain's CDR3 is CASSDRGADTGELFF.

This sequence joins TRBV5-1 and TRBJ2-7; TCRdb selects TRBD1, and the lack of DNA leaves this call unchecked. The CDR3 consists of 16 residues. Looked up from germline, CDR1 is SGHRS and CDR2 is YFSETQ. The CDR3 protein is CASSLLGQGKSGEQYF.

The chain is built from TRBV7-8 and TRBJ2-4; TCRdb returns TRBD1, unconfirmable since there is no DNA. CDR1 is SGHVS, CDR2 FQNEAQ, per germline. This CDR3 contains 15 residues. CDR3 sequence reads: CASSHRDTTKNIQYF.

The gene calls are TRBV12-3 or TRBV12-4 and TRBJ2-7; no DNA is available, so the TRBD1 call from TCRdb remains unchecked. The CDR3 has 14 amino acids. CDR3 sequence reads: CATSGGAPPYEQYF.